Below, one T cell receptor beta chain is given with its context. The sample originates from a study of shared clonotypes between healthy human individuals. Samples underwent the assay at deep level. Unsorted PBMC replicate PCRs drew on around 270 ng DNA, representing 30,000 to 35,000 T cell genomes. The table came from immunoSEQ multiplex PCR; TCRdb's copy has only in-frame clones and leaves some out. The repertoire holds about half a million clones, with more than 75% as singletons. The CDR3 is made up of 15 amino acids. Germline V lookup: CDR1 SGHNT, CDR2 YENEEA. With 1 base removed from V and 3 bases from J, the gap between germline ends came to 11 bases.

The specimen sequenced was PBMCs. This clonotype was obtained from a woman aged 40 to 50 in good health. Some clones in this sample may be carry-over from other donors' samples. The chain combines TRBV11-3 with TRBJ2-3, with D tentatively TRBD1 or TRBD2 (5 bases each). The CDR3 loop is CASSLGGSETDTQYF. The DNA of the CDR3 is TGTGCCAGCAGCTTAGGGGGGAGTGAAACAGATACGCAGTATTTT.